These 20 T cell receptor beta chains were all obtained from the same sample, sequenced in a study of T cell repertoires in cytomegalovirus infection. These TCRs are of unknown antigen specificity. TCRdb used MiXCR to reprocess the reads, holding one entry per CDR3 protein. This sample has 350,000 to 400,000 distinct CDR3 sequences, with about 34% found just once. Sequencing was performed on cultured PBMCs, taken from culture after CMV antigen stimulation. These receptors all come from a human donor in good health (CMV status not recorded). Some clones in this sample may be carry-over from other donors' samples.

The gene calls are TRBV6-8 and TRBJ2-3, with 8 bases aligning to TRBD2. With 4 bases clipped from V and 5 bases from J, the junction kept 11 bases outside the gene matches. The germline V gene encodes CDR1 MNHGY and CDR2 SAAAGT. CDR3 size: 16 residues. Here the CDR3 reads CASSFSAGGGGDTQYF. CDR3 coding DNA: TGTGCCAGCAGTTTCTCAGCCGGGGGGGGGGGAGATACGCAGTATTTT.

The chain couples TRBV28 to TRBJ1-4, with 8 bases aligning to TRBD1. The ends lost 6 bases at V and 3 bases at J; junction bases unmatched: 3. The CDR3 runs 14 residues. Germline assignment: CDR1 MDHEN and CDR2 SYDVKM. The CDR3 loop reads CASRSTGANEKLFF. Written as DNA, the CDR3 is TGTGCCAGCAGATCGACAGGGGCTAATGAAAAACTGTTTTTT.

V and J are TRBV28 and TRBJ1-2; D may be TRBD1 (5 bases). V shed 6 bases and J shed 8 bases, with 19 bases lying between them. The germline V gene has CDR1 MDHEN and CDR2 SYDVKM. This CDR3 comprises 14 residues. The CDR3 region has the DNA TGTGCCAGCAGCGCTCCGGGCCAGGGCGGCGGCTACACCTTC. Protein: CASSAPGQGGGYTF.

This clonotype has just a few counts. The rearrangement joins TRBV7-2 to TRBJ2-3; perhaps D is TRBD1 or TRBD2 (5 bases each). The CDR3 has 17 residues. Trimming took off 0 bases at V and 7 bases at J, with 20 bases between the two ends. Germline CDR1 is SGHTA and CDR2 is FQGNSA. The CDR3 coding sequence is TGTGCCAGCAGCTTAGCGGGGTACGGGACCACTTTGAATACGCAGTATTTT. Encoded protein: CASSLAGYGTTLNTQYF. Combining the CDR3 with reference TRBV7-2 and TRBJ2-3 gives the whole variable domain GAGVSQSPSNKVTEKGKDVELRCDPISGHTALYWYRQSLGQGLEFLIYFQGNSAPDKSGLPSDRFSAERTGGSVSTLTIQRTQQEDSAVYLCASSLAGYGTTLNTQYFGPGTRLTVL.

This clonotype has a handful of counts. The V gene is TRBV6-4, the J gene TRBJ1-5; D perhaps matches TRBD1 (5 bases). This CDR3 spans 13 amino acids. Trimming took off 3 bases at V and 3 bases at J, with 6 bases between the two ends. Germline CDR1 MRHNA, CDR2 SNTAGT. The CDR3 bases are TGTGCCAGCAGTGAGGACAACAATCAGCCCCAGCATTTT. Amino acid sequence: CASSEDNNQPQHF.

V is TRBV6-5 and J is TRBJ2-1; 8 positions match TRBD1. Germline V CDR1 and CDR2: MNHEY, SVGAGI. J gave up 0 bases and V 6 bases, and 4 bases lay outside the gene matches. CDR3 length: 15 amino acids. The CDR3 sequence: CASRPTGDSYNEQFF. CDR3 DNA: TGTGCCAGCAGACCGACAGGGGACTCCTACAATGAGCAGTTCTTC.

In this sample, this clonotype turned up a few times. V and J are TRBV12-3 or TRBV12-4 and TRBJ1-6, with D unclear. CDR3 length equals 12 residues. Trimming removed 3 bases at V and 10 bases at J, with 7 bases between. CDR3 in amino acids: CASSFPESPLHF. In nucleotides, the CDR3 is TGTGCCAGCAGTTTTCCGGAATCACCCCTCCACTTT.

The chain combines TRBV10-3 with TRBJ1-5, with D possibly matching TRBD1 (6 bases). V shed 10 bases and J shed 3 bases, with 10 bases lying between them. There are 12 residues in the CDR3. Looked up from germline, CDR1 is ENHRY and CDR2 is SYGVKD. This CDR3 reads CATRTDNQPQHF. For the CDR3, the DNA is TGTGCCACCAGGACAGACAATCAGCCCCAGCATTTT.

The CDR3 nucleotides read TGTGCCAGCTCACCACTCCCCACCGGAGGGGGCACTGAAGCTTTCTTT. Protein product: CASSPLPTGGGTEAFF. The chain combines TRBV18 with TRBJ1-1, with D possibly matching TRBD1 (6 bases). V was cut by 1 base and J by 4 bases, with 16 bases left in between. The CDR3 length is 16 residues. Germline V gene lookup returns CDR1 KGHSH and CDR2 LQKENI.

The rearrangement joins TRBV4-1 to TRBJ1-2, with D tentatively TRBD1 (6 bases). Trimming cost V 0 bases and J 6 bases, with 17 bases left between them. The CDR3 is 16 residues long. Germline CDR1 and CDR2: MGHRA and YSYEKL. The DNA of the CDR3 is TGCGCCAGCAGCCAAGACTTCGGGAGGGGGTACAATGGCTACACCTTC. Its translation is CASSQDFGRGYNGYTF.

V gene TRBV7-6 combines with J gene TRBJ2-7; the D gene is possibly TRBD1 (6 bases). The length of the CDR3 is 16 residues. The ends were cut back, 5 bases at V and 2 bases at J, with 19 bases in the middle. CDR1 is SGHVS, CDR2 FNYEAQ, per germline. For the CDR3, the DNA is TGTGCCAGCAGCCCGATAACAGGGAGCGACGCCTACGAGCAGTACTTC. Amino acid sequence: CASSPITGSDAYEQYF.

This chain connects TRBV20-1 to TRBJ2-3; 8 positions match TRBD2. The J segment lost 2 bases and the V segment lost 6 bases, leaving 16 bases of the junction unmatched. The CDR3 totals 17 residues. Per the germline V gene, CDR1 is DFQATT and CDR2 is SNEGSKA (reference sequence). CDR3 loop: CSASQFERESLTDTQYF. The CDR3 bases are TGCAGTGCCAGCCAGTTTGAGCGGGAGAGTCTCACAGATACGCAGTATTTT.

In this sample, this clonotype turned up a few times. This chain joins TRBV7-2 and TRBJ1-3, with TRBD1 matching 10 bases. CDR3 length: 16 amino acids. Per the germline V gene, CDR1 is SGHTA and CDR2 is FQGNSA. The J segment lost 2 bases and the V segment lost 1 base, leaving 2 bases of the junction unmatched. DNA of the CDR3: TGTGCCAGCAGCTTAGAAGGGACAGGGGCTGGAAACACCATATATTTT. Its translation is CASSLEGTGAGNTIYF.

The V and J genes are TRBV27 and TRBJ2-5; D is uncertain. The CDR3 spans 12 residues. Germline lookup yields CDR1 MNHEY and CDR2 SMNVEV (reference sequence). V gave up 8 bases and J gave up 0 bases, with 7 bases separating them. DNA for the CDR3: TGTGCCAGCGGGCCGTACCAAGAGACCCAGTACTTC. This codes for CASGPYQETQYF.

V usage is TRBV12-5 and J usage is TRBJ2-3; 16 bases line up with TRBD2. Germline lookup yields CDR1 LGHNT and CDR2 FRNRAP. Trimming cost V 0 bases and J 4 bases; bases outside gene matches: 10. The CDR3 is made up of 20 amino acids. CDR3 bases: TGTGCTAGTGGTTTGGTACTTAGGGGACTAGCGGGAGGGCCCTCAGATACGCAGTATTTT. It is translated as CASGLVLRGLAGGPSDTQYF.

The chain joins TRBV7-9 to TRBJ2-4, with 7 bases fitting TRBD1. Germline CDR1 reads SEHNR; CDR2 reads FQNEAQ (reference sequence). Unmatched junction bases numbered 4, after V lost 4 bases and J lost 1 base. The CDR3 has 15 residues. CDR3 DNA sequence: TGTGCCAGCAGCTCCATGACAGGGGCCAAAAACATTCAGTACTTC. This sequence encodes CASSSMTGAKNIQYF.

V is TRBV6-5 and J is TRBJ2-1, with TRBD2 matching over 12 bases. V dropped 4 bases and J dropped 5; count of bases not matched to a gene: 3. The CDR3 is made up of 15 amino acids. CDR1 and CDR2 from the germline V gene are MNHEY and SVGAGI. CDR3 amino acids: CASSSSGRANNEQFF. CDR3 in DNA: TGTGCCAGCAGTTCTAGCGGGAGGGCCAACAATGAGCAGTTCTTC.

A few counts support this clonotype. The chain links TRBV28 to TRBJ2-7, with 7 nucleotides matching TRBD2. This CDR3 has 14 residues. Losses at the gene ends were 6 bases for V and 4 bases for J; bases not matched to a gene: 9. Germline values: CDR1 MDHEN, CDR2 SYDVKM. DNA for the CDR3: TGTGCCAGCAGCTCCGGGACTAACCCTTACGAGCAGTACTTC. Its protein product is CASSSGTNPYEQYF.

This clonotype has more than one count but fewer than ten. V gene TRBV6-2 or TRBV6-3 combines with J gene TRBJ2-1; 14 nucleotides agree with TRBD2. CDR1 and CDR2 (germline): MNHEY, SVGEGT. V lost 2 bases and J lost 3; bases outside the gene matches: 9. The CDR3 length is 19 residues. The CDR3 sequence: CASSYPGTSGSSGYNEQFF. The CDR3 DNA reads as TGTGCCAGCAGTTACCCCGGGACTAGCGGGAGTTCGGGCTACAATGAGCAGTTCTTC.

V gene TRBV5-4 combines with J gene TRBJ1-2, with 7 bases aligning to TRBD1. V was clipped by 3 bases and J by 2 bases; unmatched bases: 13. This CDR3 spans 17 amino acids. Germline assignment: CDR1 SGHNT and CDR2 YYREEE (reference sequence). The CDR3: CASSSTGRSNMNYGYTF. The CDR3, as DNA: TGTGCCAGCAGCTCGACAGGGCGCTCCAACATGAACTATGGCTACACCTTC.